This TCR beta chain was profiled in a study of cytomegalovirus exposure and HLA in healthy donors. Study results and caveats: Later work associated 16,951 TCR beta sequences with HLA alleles at 0.05 false discovery rate. Judged likely to be a sequencing artifact was a cluster of highly shared sequence variants. From TCR beta sequences, most subjects' HLA-A and HLA-B alleles were reportedly predicted accurately.

Worth noting for this clone: The target antigen is unknown.

The PCR made use of 60 Vbeta and 13 Jbeta primers. Profiled with immunoSEQ multiplex PCR; TCRdb holds only in-frame clones, not every one. Here the sample spans 75,000 to 95,000 clones, 50% to 80% being singletons. The sequence derives from a man aged 30-40 years in good health and CMV-seronegative. Sequencing was performed on PBMCs.

The CDR3 coding sequence is TGCGCCAGCAGCTTTGTGTCCCCTGCAACTAATGAAAAACTGTTTTTT. Translated: CASSFVSPATNEKLFF. The chain couples TRBV5-1 to TRBJ1-4; D is unresolved. This CDR3 contains 16 residues. V shed 2 bases and J shed 0 bases, with 11 bases lying between them. In germline, CDR1 is SGHRS, CDR2 YFSETQ. Complete variable domain (other parts from reference TRBV5-1 and TRBJ1-4): KAGVTQTPRYLIKTRGQQVTLSCSPISGHRSVSWYQQTPGQGLQFLFEYFSETQRNKGNFPGRFSGRQFSNSRSEMNVSTLELGDSALYLCASSFVSPATNEKLFFGSGTQLSVL.